The 7 T cell receptor beta chains in this list originate from one sample, sequenced in a study of T cells in tumors after PD-1 blockade. Using immunoSEQ multiplex PCR, the repertoire was profiled, and TCRdb retains in-frame clones only, with some absent. Among roughly 13,000 clones listed, about 63% were seen once. The sequences come from tumor tissue, collected after anti-PD-1 treatment. The source is a human donor with cutaneous squamous cell carcinoma.

This chain links TRBV28 with TRBJ1-2; no firm D call. CDR1 is MDHEN, CDR2 SYDVKM, per germline. The germline V and J ends were trimmed by 5 bases and 5 bases, with 12 bases remaining between them. The length of the CDR3 is 13 residues. The CDR3 here is CASSRQGRYGYTF. CDR3 sequence (DNA): TGTGCCAGCAGTCGACAAGGGCGGTATGGCTACACCTTC.

This clone has a single count. The chain employs TRBV5-1 and TRBJ2-7; 11 bases match TRBD2. Germline CDR1 and CDR2: SGHRS and YFSETQ. CDR3 length: 15 amino acids. V lost 4 bases and J lost 6; bases outside the gene matches: 9. The CDR3 coding sequence is TGCGCCAGCAGCCGCTCAGGACTAGCGGGCGGCGAGCAGTACTTC. It codes for CASSRSGLAGGEQYF.

This clone was found a few times. This chain links TRBV19 with TRBJ2-1; D is possibly TRBD1 (6 bases). The CDR3 runs to 15 residues. In germline, CDR1 is LNHDA, CDR2 SQIVND (reference sequence). Trimming removed 1 base from V and 11 bases from J, with 18 bases in between. CDR3 amino acids: CASSIGPGTPLQQFF. Here the CDR3 DNA reads TGTGCCAGTAGTATAGGACCCGGGACACCCCTCCAGCAGTTCTTC.

The J gene is TRBJ2-7, the V gene TRBV5-1, with 7 bases identical to TRBD1. J lost 0 bases, V lost 4 bases, and 4 bases had no gene match. From germline, CDR1 is SGHRS and CDR2 YFSETQ. The CDR3 is made up of 14 amino acids. The DNA for the CDR3 is TGCGCCAGCAGCCCGACAGGGAGCTCCTACGAGCAGTACTTC. Its protein product is CASSPTGSSYEQYF.

This chain links TRBV4-2 with TRBJ2-3; TRBD1 matches at 8 bases. This CDR3 spans 15 amino acids. V lost 1 base, J lost 2 bases, and 2 bases stayed unmatched. CDR1 is LGHNA, CDR2 YNFKEQ, per germline. The chain's CDR3 is CASSQGTGTTDTQYF. The CDR3, as DNA: TGTGCCAGCAGCCAAGGGACAGGGACCACAGATACGCAGTATTTT.

V gene TRBV10-1 combines with J gene TRBJ2-3; a weak D match, TRBD2 (5 bases). The CDR3 has 15 residues. V lost 0 bases and J lost 3, with 10 bases in between. The germline gives CDR1 WNHNN, CDR2 SYGVQD (reference sequence). The CDR3 nucleotides are TGCGCCAGCAGTGAGTCAGGACTCCTAACAGATACGCAGTATTTT. Its translation: CASSESGLLTDTQYF.

J is TRBJ1-4 and V is TRBV7-9; no firm D call. Germline-derived CDR1 and CDR2 are SEHNR and FQNEAQ (reference sequence). Deletions cut 5 bases from V and 4 bases from J, with 14 bases between. There are 15 residues in the CDR3. The chain's CDR3 is CASSLGGPLNEKLFF. CDR3 bases: TGTGCCAGCAGCCTGGGCGGGCCCCTTAATGAAAAACTGTTTTTT.